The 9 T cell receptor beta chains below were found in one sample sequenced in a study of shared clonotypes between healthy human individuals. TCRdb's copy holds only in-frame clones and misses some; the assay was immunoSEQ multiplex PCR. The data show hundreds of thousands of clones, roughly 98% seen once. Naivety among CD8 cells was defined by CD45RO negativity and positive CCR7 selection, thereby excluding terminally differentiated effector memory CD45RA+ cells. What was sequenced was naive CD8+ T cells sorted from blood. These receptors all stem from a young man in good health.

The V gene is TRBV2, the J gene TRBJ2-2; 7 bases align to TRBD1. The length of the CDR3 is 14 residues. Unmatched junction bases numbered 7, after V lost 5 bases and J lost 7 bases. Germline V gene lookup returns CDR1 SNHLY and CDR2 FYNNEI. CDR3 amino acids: CASSRGQAGGELFF. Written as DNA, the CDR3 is TGTGCCAGCAGTAGAGGACAGGCTGGCGGGGAGCTGTTTTTT.

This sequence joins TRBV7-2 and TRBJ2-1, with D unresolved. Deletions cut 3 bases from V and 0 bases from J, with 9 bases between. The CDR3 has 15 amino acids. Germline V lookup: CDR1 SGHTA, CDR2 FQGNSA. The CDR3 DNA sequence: TGTGCCAGCAGCTTGATCAGCGCCTCCTACAATGAGCAGTTCTTC. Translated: CASSLISASYNEQFF.

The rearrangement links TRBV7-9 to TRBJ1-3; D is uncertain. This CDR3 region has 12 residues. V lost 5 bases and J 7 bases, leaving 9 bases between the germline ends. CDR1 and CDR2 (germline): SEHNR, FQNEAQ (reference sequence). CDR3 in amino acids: CASSNEHNTIYF. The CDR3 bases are TGTGCCAGCAGCAACGAACACAACACCATATATTTT.

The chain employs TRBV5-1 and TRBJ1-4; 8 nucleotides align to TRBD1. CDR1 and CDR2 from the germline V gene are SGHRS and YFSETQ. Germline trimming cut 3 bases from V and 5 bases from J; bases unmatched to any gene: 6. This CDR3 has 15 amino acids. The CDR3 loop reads CASSYTGTGNEKLFF. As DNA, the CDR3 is TGCGCCAGCAGCTACACCGGGACAGGAAATGAAAAACTGTTTTTT.

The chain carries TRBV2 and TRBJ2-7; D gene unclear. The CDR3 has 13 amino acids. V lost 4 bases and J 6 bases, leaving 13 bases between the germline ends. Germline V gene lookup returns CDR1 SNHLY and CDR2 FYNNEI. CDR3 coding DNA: TGTGCCAGCAGTGGGGCTAGTTTTAGCGAGCAGTACTTC. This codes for CASSGASFSEQYF.

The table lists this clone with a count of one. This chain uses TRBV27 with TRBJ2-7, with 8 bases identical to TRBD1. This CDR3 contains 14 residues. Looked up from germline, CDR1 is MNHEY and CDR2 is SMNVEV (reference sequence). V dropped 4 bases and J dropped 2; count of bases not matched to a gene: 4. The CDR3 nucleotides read TGTGCCAGCAGTTGGAACAGGGGGGCCTACGAGCAGTACTTC. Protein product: CASSWNRGAYEQYF.

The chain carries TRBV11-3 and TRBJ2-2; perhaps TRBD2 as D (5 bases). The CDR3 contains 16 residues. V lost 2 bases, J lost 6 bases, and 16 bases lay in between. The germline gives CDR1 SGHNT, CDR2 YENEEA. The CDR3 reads CASSLIIRAGAGELFF. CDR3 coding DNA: TGTGCCAGCAGCTTAATAATCCGGGCCGGGGCCGGGGAGCTGTTTTTT. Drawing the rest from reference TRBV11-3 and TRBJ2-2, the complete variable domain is EAGVVQSPRYKIIEKKQPVAFWCNPISGHNTLYWYLQNLGQGPELLIRYENEEAVDDSQLPKDRFSAERLKGVDSTLKIQPAELGDSAVYLCASSLIIRAGAGELFFGEGSRLTVL.

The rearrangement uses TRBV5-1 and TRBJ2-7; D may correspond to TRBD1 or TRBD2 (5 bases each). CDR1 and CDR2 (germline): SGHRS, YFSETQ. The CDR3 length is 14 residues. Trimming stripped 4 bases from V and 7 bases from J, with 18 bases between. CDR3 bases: TGCGCCAGCAGCCACCGGGACGTCCGGGGAGAGCAGTACTTC. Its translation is CASSHRDVRGEQYF.

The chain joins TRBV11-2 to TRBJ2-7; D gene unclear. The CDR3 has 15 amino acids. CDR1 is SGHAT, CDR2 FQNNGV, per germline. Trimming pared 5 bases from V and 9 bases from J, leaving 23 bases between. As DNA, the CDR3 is TGTGCCAGCAGCACTGAACCGGGCCCAGCCCTTGGGCAGTACTTC. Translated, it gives CASSTEPGPALGQYF.